The 30 T cell receptor beta chains below come from one sample, sequenced in a study of Ad26.COV2.S vaccination and SARS-CoV-2 variants. The method was immunoSEQ multiplex PCR; TCRdb's version includes in-frame clones alone and lacks a portion of them. The sample includes around 300,000 clones, around 90% of them seen just once. As to treatment: roughly 19 received Ad26.COV2.S at low or high dose, single or two shots; 5 received placebo; per-sample allocation not given. Sampling was performed 63 days after the first vaccine or placebo injection. This sample comprised peripheral blood, obtained in a trial of Ad26.COV2.S vaccine versus placebo. These receptor sequences come from a person aged 18-60 years who received the Ad26.COV2.S COVID-19 vaccine or a placebo.

V is TRBV11-3 and J is TRBJ2-7; D is undetermined. Germline CDR1 reads SGHNT; CDR2 reads YENEEA. Trimming removed 4 bases at V and 0 bases at J, with 7 bases between. The CDR3 length is 13 residues. This CDR3 reads CASSSKSSYEQYF. The CDR3 DNA is TGTGCCAGCAGCTCTAAGAGCTCCTACGAGCAGTACTTC.

This sequence joins TRBV21-1 and TRBJ2-7; TRBD1 is the table's D call, not checked against the DNA. TRBV21-1 is a pseudogene segment. CDR3 length: 17 residues. For the CDR3, the DNA is TGTGCCAGCACCCCTAAAACGGGACAGGGGCGTCCCTACGAGCAGTACTTC. Translating it yields CASTPKTGQGRPYEQYF.

With respect to this clone: This same CDR3 is encoded by further DNA sequences in the sample. The rearrangement links TRBV20-1 to TRBJ1-1, with D hard to call. The V gene's germline CDR1 is DFQATT and CDR2 SNEGSKA (reference sequence). CDR3 size: 11 residues. The V gene lost 3 bases and the J gene lost 0 bases, with 2 bases spanning the gap. CDR3 sequence (DNA): TGCAGTGCTAGGGTGAACACTGAAGCTTTCTTT. The encoded protein is CSARVNTEAFF.

In regard to this clone: Other DNA sequences in the sample encode the same CDR3. The gene calls are TRBV4-3 and TRBJ2-1; D might be TRBD2 (6 bases). The CDR3 extends over 14 amino acids. V was shortened by 3 bases and J by 0 bases, with 6 bases between the two germline ends. Germline assignment: CDR1 LGHNA and CDR2 YSLEER. The CDR3 loop is CASSQDYSYNEQFF. The CDR3 bases are TGCGCCAGCAGCCAGGACTACTCCTACAATGAGCAGTTCTTC.

This clone was found a few times. This sequence joins TRBV7-3 and TRBJ2-7; TRBD1 matches 8 bases. From germline, CDR1 is SGHTA and CDR2 FQGTGA. The ends lost 5 bases at V and 2 bases at J; junction bases unmatched: 5. The CDR3 has 14 residues. The CDR3 nucleotides read TGTGCCAGCAGCACCGGGACAGGACCCTACGAGCAGTACTTC. It is translated as CASSTGTGPYEQYF. Full variable domain (missing parts from reference TRBV7-3 and TRBJ2-7): GAGVSQTPSNKVTEKGKYVELRCDPISGHTALYWYRQSLGQGPEFLIYFQGTGAADDSGLPNDRFFAVRPEGSVSTLKIQRTERGDSAVYLCASSTGTGPYEQYFGPGTRLTVT.

DNA of the CDR3: TGTGCCAGCTCACCAGGGCAGGGGCATGAAAAACTGTTTTTT. Translating it yields CASSPGQGHEKLFF. The rearrangement joins TRBV18 to TRBJ1-4, with D possibly TRBD1 on 6 matching bases. In germline, CDR1 is KGHSH, CDR2 LQKENI. Trimming shortened V by 2 bases and J by 6 bases, and 10 bases separated the two germline ends. The CDR3 contains 14 residues. Full variable domain (remainder filled in from reference TRBV18 and TRBJ1-4): NAGVMQNPRHLVRRRGQEARLRCSPMKGHSHVYWYRQLPEEGLKFMVYLQKENIIDESGMPKERFSAEFPKEGPSILRIQQVVRGDSAAYFCASSPGQGHEKLFFGSGTQLSVL.

The chain uses TRBV27 and TRBJ1-4, with D possibly TRBD1 on 5 matching bases. This CDR3 is built from 16 residues. From germline, CDR1 is MNHEY and CDR2 SMNVEV (reference sequence). V gave up 5 bases and J gave up 8 bases, with 21 bases separating them. CDR3 loop: CASSLYSPGTGEKLFF. The CDR3 nucleotides are TGTGCCAGCAGTCTCTACTCACCAGGGACCGGCGAAAAACTGTTTTTT.

The rearrangement links TRBV9 to TRBJ1-1, with TRBD1 matching over 8 bases. With V trimmed by 2 bases and J by 6 bases, 9 bases remained unmatched. This CDR3 has 15 residues. CDR1 is SGDLS and CDR2 is YYNGEE in the germline V gene. This CDR3 reads CASSVDGQGKSEAFF. CDR3 coding DNA: TGTGCCAGCAGCGTCGATGGACAGGGAAAATCTGAAGCTTTCTTT.

The chain couples TRBV19 to TRBJ2-6, with a tentative D call TRBD1 (6 bases). This CDR3 has 20 amino acids. Germline V lookup: CDR1 LNHDA, CDR2 SQIVND (reference sequence). Trimming shortened V by 9 bases and J by 0 bases, and 27 bases separated the two germline ends. CDR3 loop: CASQTDRSRNPYSGANVLTF. CDR3 DNA: TGTGCCAGCCAGACCGACAGGTCTCGAAACCCCTACTCTGGGGCCAACGTCCTGACTTTC.

V is TRBV29-1 and J is TRBJ1-5; 12 nucleotides line up with TRBD1. This CDR3 is built from 14 residues. Germline V gene data show CDR1 as SQVTM and CDR2 as ANQGSEA. V dropped 6 bases and J dropped 6; count of bases not matched to a gene: 6. The CDR3 is CSVRGQGASQPQHF. The CDR3 DNA follows: TGCAGCGTCAGGGGACAGGGGGCTAGTCAGCCCCAGCATTTT.

The gene calls are TRBV11-2 and TRBJ1-1, with D maybe TRBD1 (5 bases). V was shortened by 0 bases and J by 0 bases, with 8 bases between the two germline ends. This CDR3 contains 15 residues. From germline, CDR1 is SGHAT and CDR2 FQNNGV. The CDR3: CASSLEGLLNTEAFF. The CDR3 DNA follows: TGTGCCAGCAGCTTAGAGGGGCTCTTGAACACTGAAGCTTTCTTT.

The rearrangement joins TRBV30 to TRBJ2-3; 11 bases line up with TRBD2. Trimming took 0 bases from V and 0 from J; bases not matched to a gene: 14. This CDR3 is 20 amino acids long. Germline V gene lookup returns CDR1 GTSNPN and CDR2 SVGIG (reference sequence). The CDR3 is CAWSVLNLAGGQESTDTQYF. The CDR3 DNA is TGTGCCTGGAGTGTACTCAATCTAGCGGGGGGCCAAGAAAGCACAGATACGCAGTATTTT.

This chain links TRBV6-5 with TRBJ1-1; 10 positions agree with TRBD1. Trimming took 6 bases from V and 5 from J; bases not matched to a gene: 6. Germline CDR1 reads MNHEY; CDR2 reads SVGAGI. The CDR3 sequence is 14 residues long. In DNA, the CDR3 is TGTGCCAGCAGGCTCGGGACAGGGGATACTGAAGCTTTCTTT. Translation gives CASRLGTGDTEAFF.

J is TRBJ2-5 and V is TRBV7-2; 9 bases match TRBD2. Germline CDR1 reads SGHTA; CDR2 reads FQGNSA. V trimming: 6 bases; J trimming: 5 bases; junction bases outside the gene matches: 4. CDR3 size: 13 residues. CDR3 protein: CASSFSGGETQYF. DNA of the CDR3: TGTGCCAGCAGTTTTAGCGGGGGTGAGACCCAGTACTTC.

V usage is TRBV24-1 and J usage is TRBJ2-2; no reliable D call. The CDR3 length is 16 residues. Germline V gene sequence: CDR1 KGHDR, CDR2 SFDVKD. V gave up 3 bases and J gave up 0 bases, with 10 bases separating them. The DNA of the CDR3 is TGTGCCACCAGTGATGGTAACAGCGCGAACACCGGGGAGCTGTTTTTT. Translating it yields CATSDGNSANTGELFF.

The chain combines TRBV29-1 with TRBJ2-7; D possibly corresponds to TRBD2 (7 bases). Germline CDR1 is SQVTM and CDR2 is ANQGSEA. The V and J ends lost 7 bases and 3 bases respectively, with 16 bases between them. The CDR3 is 13 residues long. As DNA, the CDR3 is TGCAGCGGCGTGGGGGGGCTCCACTACGAGCAGTACTTC. Its protein product is CSGVGGLHYEQYF.

This chain uses TRBV6-4 with TRBJ1-2; D may be TRBD1 (5 bases). V was trimmed by 7 bases and J by 5 bases, leaving 11 bases between them. The CDR3 runs 12 residues. Germline assignment: CDR1 MRHNA and CDR2 SNTAGT. The CDR3, as DNA: TGTGCCAGCACCAGGGACGGGTATGGCTACACCTTC. Translated, it gives CASTRDGYGYTF.

The chain recombines TRBV3-1 (or the pseudogene TRBV3-2) with TRBJ2-3; 9 bases line up with TRBD2. V was clipped by 1 base and J by 0 bases; unmatched bases: 2. This CDR3 has 16 amino acids. CDR1 LGHDT and CDR2 YNNKEL come from the germline V gene (reference sequence). Written as DNA, the CDR3 is TGTGCCAGCAGCCAAGGACTAGCGGCCAGCACAGATACGCAGTATTTT. Its translation: CASSQGLAASTDTQYF.

The V and J genes are TRBV7-2 and TRBJ2-1, with D possibly matching TRBD2 (6 bases). The CDR3 contains 14 residues. V lost 3 bases to trimming and J lost 5 bases, with 11 bases between them. From germline, CDR1 is SGHTA and CDR2 FQGNSA. CDR3 in amino acids: CASSFRDSNNEQFF. In DNA form, the CDR3 reads TGTGCCAGCAGCTTCCGGGACTCGAACAATGAGCAGTTCTTC.

The rearrangement links TRBV28 to TRBJ1-5; a weak D match, TRBD1 (5 bases). Germline V gene data show CDR1 as MDHEN and CDR2 as SYDVKM. This CDR3 comprises 15 residues. V gave up 10 bases and J gave up 4 bases, with 20 bases separating them. The CDR3 DNA sequence: TGTGCCACCGGGACCGCGACTAGTCTTAATCAGCCCCAGCATTTT. It is translated as CATGTATSLNQPQHF.

The chain employs TRBV3-1 (or the pseudogene TRBV3-2) and TRBJ1-4; D is uncertain. The V end lost 0 bases, the J end lost 3 bases, and 11 bases lay between the germline ends. The CDR3 totals 16 residues. Germline V gene sequence: CDR1 LGHDT, CDR2 YNNKEL (reference sequence). The CDR3 is CASSQDSTVPNEKLFF. DNA for the CDR3: TGTGCCAGCAGCCAAGATAGCACAGTTCCTAATGAAAAACTGTTTTTT.

The rearrangement joins TRBV7-8 to TRBJ2-3; 7 positions match TRBD2. In germline, CDR1 is SGHVS, CDR2 FQNEAQ. There are 17 residues in the CDR3. The V gene end was trimmed by 4 bases and the J gene end by 2 bases; junction bases not matched to a gene: 12. The CDR3 region is CASSSGVGGGYTDTQYF. The CDR3 bases are TGTGCCAGCAGCTCAGGAGTTGGCGGGGGTTACACAGATACGCAGTATTTT.

As DNA, the CDR3 is TGTGCCAGCAGTAGGGGTGTGAGCACTGAAGCTTTCTTT. It is translated as CASSRGVSTEAFF. V gene TRBV6-5 combines with J gene TRBJ1-1; D perhaps matches TRBD1 (5 bases). This CDR3 spans 13 amino acids. V was cut by 5 bases and J by 4 bases, with 11 bases left in between. Germline CDR1 is MNHEY and CDR2 is SVGAGI.

Here the CDR3 DNA reads TGTGCCAGCAGCTTGGGGGCGGGTGACGGGGAGCTGTTTTTT. Its translation is CASSLGAGDGELFF. The chain carries TRBV5-4 and TRBJ2-2; D is possibly TRBD2 (5 bases). CDR1 SGHNT and CDR2 YYREEE come from the germline V gene (reference sequence). This CDR3 region has 14 residues. V lost 0 bases to trimming and J lost 7 bases, with 10 bases between them. Together with reference TRBV5-4 and TRBJ2-2, the CDR3 gives the full variable domain: ETGVTQSPTHLIKTRGQQVTLRCSSQSGHNTVSWYQQALGQGPQFIFQYYREEENGRGNFPPRFSGLQFPNYSSELNVNALELDDSALYLCASSLGAGDGELFFGEGSRLTVL.

V and J are TRBV5-1 and TRBJ2-7, with 10 bases fitting TRBD1. V trimming: 4 bases; J trimming: 5 bases; junction bases outside the gene matches: 9. CDR1 is SGHRS, CDR2 YFSETQ, per germline. The CDR3 totals 15 residues. CDR3 protein: CASSTDSGQGNEQYF. Here the CDR3 DNA reads TGCGCCAGCAGCACGGATTCGGGACAGGGGAACGAGCAGTACTTC.

This CDR3 reads CASTRLVGLGSGANVLTF. The CDR3 nucleotides read TGTGCCAGCACCCGCCTCGTAGGACTTGGATCTGGGGCCAACGTCCTGACTTTC. This chain joins TRBV5-8 and TRBJ2-6, with D possibly TRBD2 on 5 matching bases. The CDR3 is 18 residues long. Germline CDR1 and CDR2: SGHTS and YDEGEE. V was cut by 6 bases and J by 1 base, with 20 bases left in between.

The V gene is TRBV7-3, the J gene TRBJ2-7; D call uncertain. CDR1 and CDR2 from the germline V gene are SGHTA and FQGTGA. This CDR3 contains 13 residues. The V end was cut by 5 bases, the J end by 1 base, with 9 bases between. This CDR3 is CASSPGLSYEQYF. For the CDR3, the DNA is TGTGCCAGCAGCCCCGGGCTTTCCTACGAGCAGTACTTC.

The V call is TRBV6-5, the J call TRBJ1-1; D is ambiguous. Trimming cost V 6 bases and J 11 bases, with 13 bases left between them. Germline CDR1 MNHEY, CDR2 SVGAGI. The CDR3 runs to 11 residues. The CDR3, as DNA: TGTGCCAGCAGGGCACCGACGGGGGCTTTCTTT. Protein: CASRAPTGAFF.

This rearrangement joins TRBV15 to TRBJ1-2; D is possibly TRBD1 (5 bases). The CDR3 totals 14 residues. The germline gives CDR1 LNHNV, CDR2 YYDKDF (reference sequence). V gave up 0 bases and J gave up 5 bases, with 10 bases separating them. The CDR3 DNA is TGTGCCACCAGCAGAGATCGGGGCGGATATGGCTACACCTTC. Its protein is CATSRDRGGYGYTF.

V and J are TRBV3-1 (or the pseudogene TRBV3-2) and TRBJ2-3; TRBD2 aligns across 10 bases. After removal of 0 bases from V and 3 bases from J, the junction contained 6 bases not matched to a gene. The length of the CDR3 is 17 residues. The germline V gene encodes CDR1 LGHDT and CDR2 YNNKEL (reference sequence). The DNA for the CDR3 is TGTGCCAGCAGCCAAGATTTGGCTAGCGGGGGAACAGATACGCAGTATTTT. Protein: CASSQDLASGGTDTQYF.